A single sample is the source of the 23 T cell receptor beta chains below, sequenced in a study of cytotoxic CD8 clonotypes in ibrutinib-treated CLL (dated by TCRdb to the early 2020s). The library relied on the immunoSEQ multiplex PCR assay. TCRdb took over this immuneACCESS table, retaining in-frame rearrangements with V and J assigned. Such tables are incomplete; in checked studies, under half of the missing clones stem from an unresolved V gene, and the remainder is unexplained. This sample lists about 140,000 clones; 91% were detected once. Roughly 10% of the sample is in the top ten clones. The sample's time point label, in plain terms: approximately twelve months on ibrutinib. Sequencing used PBMCs, obtained after 12 months of ibrutinib treatment. These receptors were collected from a human donor with chronic lymphocytic leukemia.

The rearrangement uses TRBV6-1 and TRBJ2-2; D is possibly TRBD2 (5 bases). The CDR3 runs 12 residues. Germline V gene lookup returns CDR1 MNHNS and CDR2 SASEGT. The V and J ends lost 6 bases and 8 bases respectively, with 10 bases between them. The CDR3 here is CASSGITGELFF. In DNA, the CDR3 is TGTGCCAGCAGCGGGATCACTGGGGAGCTGTTTTTT.

This clone has just one count. The chain is built from TRBV7-3 and TRBJ2-7, with 11 bases aligning to TRBD1. With V trimmed by 10 bases and J by 3 bases, 8 bases remained unmatched. CDR3 length equals 14 residues. CDR1 is SGHTA, CDR2 FQGTGA, per germline. CDR3 sequence: CAIKTGQGDYEQYF. The DNA of the CDR3 is TGTGCCATTAAGACGGGACAGGGGGACTACGAGCAGTACTTC.

In DNA, the CDR3 is TGTGCCAGCAGGACAGGGAGGGAAAAACTGTTTTTT. The encoded protein is CASRTGREKLFF. The chain links TRBV6-5 to TRBJ1-4; 7 bases map to TRBD1. CDR1 is MNHEY, CDR2 SVGAGI, per germline. V was clipped by 6 bases and J by 8 bases; unmatched bases: 3. There are 12 residues in the CDR3.

This rearrangement joins TRBV9 to TRBJ1-1, with D perhaps TRBD1 (6 bases). V was shortened by 6 bases and J by 0 bases, with 21 bases between the two germline ends. Germline CDR1 is SGDLS and CDR2 is YYNGEE. There are 17 residues in the CDR3. The CDR3 DNA is TGTGCCAGCATAAGGGGGGGCCATTACAGCTTGAACACTGAAGCTTTCTTT. Translating it yields CASIRGGHYSLNTEAFF. The whole variable domain, remainder taken from reference TRBV9 and TRBJ1-1, is DSGVTQTPKHLITATGQRVTLRCSPRSGDLSVYWYQQSLDQGLQFLIQYYNGEERAKGNILERFSAQQFPDLHSELNLSSLELGDSALYFCASIRGGHYSLNTEAFFGQGTRLTVV.

This sequence joins TRBV5-1 and TRBJ2-3; D remains unclear. This CDR3 region has 16 residues. Trimming stripped 4 bases from V and 1 base from J, with 16 bases between. Per the germline V gene, CDR1 is SGHRS and CDR2 is YFSETQ. CDR3 protein: CASSLGSLSGTDTQYF. The DNA for the CDR3 is TGCGCCAGCAGCCTCGGATCGCTTTCCGGCACAGATACGCAGTATTTT. Combining the CDR3 with reference TRBV5-1 and TRBJ2-3 gives the whole variable domain KAGVTQTPRYLIKTRGQQVTLSCSPISGHRSVSWYQQTPGQGLQFLFEYFSETQRNKGNFPGRFSGRQFSNSRSEMNVSTLELGDSALYLCASSLGSLSGTDTQYFGPGTRLTVL.

V usage is TRBV4-1 and J usage is TRBJ1-5, with D perhaps TRBD1 (5 bases). CDR3 size: 16 residues. Trimming pared 0 bases from V and 0 bases from J, leaving 9 bases between. Looked up from germline, CDR1 is MGHRA and CDR2 is YSYEKL. CDR3: CASSQDNRNSNQPQHF. CDR3 coding DNA: TGCGCCAGCAGCCAAGATAACAGGAATAGCAATCAGCCCCAGCATTTT.

The CDR3 sequence is CASSRGENTEAFF. CDR3 nucleotides: TGTGCCAGCAGCCGAGGGGAGAACACTGAAGCTTTCTTT. The chain uses TRBV7-3 and TRBJ1-1; D might be TRBD1 (5 bases). This CDR3 has 13 residues. V lost 5 bases and J lost 1, with 8 bases in between. Per the germline V gene, CDR1 is SGHTA and CDR2 is FQGTGA.

The chain combines TRBV10-1 with TRBJ2-6, with no clear D. The V gene's germline CDR1 is WNHNN and CDR2 SYGVQD (reference sequence). CDR3 length equals 13 residues. Trimming stripped 6 bases from V and 1 base from J, with 4 bases between. The CDR3 sequence: CASSSSGANVLTF. The DNA for the CDR3 is TGCGCCAGCAGCAGTTCTGGGGCCAACGTCCTGACTTTC.

The chain joins TRBV11-3 to TRBJ2-3; no definite D call. V dropped 4 bases and J dropped 8 bases, with 19 bases sitting between them. CDR3 length: 15 residues. Per germline, CDR1 SGHNT and CDR2 YENEEA. The CDR3: CASSYTKDRWGTQYF. DNA of the CDR3: TGTGCCAGCAGCTATACTAAGGACCGGTGGGGTACGCAGTATTTT. The full variable domain, its missing parts supplied by reference TRBV11-3 and TRBJ2-3, is EAGVVQSPRYKIIEKKQPVAFWCNPISGHNTLYWYLQNLGQGPELLIRYENEEAVDDSQLPKDRFSAERLKGVDSTLKIQPAELGDSAVYLCASSYTKDRWGTQYFGPGTRLTVL.

The chain carries TRBV6-5 and TRBJ1-3; D gene ambiguous. Per germline, CDR1 MNHEY and CDR2 SVGAGI. Trimming removed 5 bases from V and 0 bases from J, with 2 bases in between. The CDR3 length is 12 residues. The CDR3 sequence is CASSPSGNTIYF. As DNA, the CDR3 is TGTGCCAGCAGTCCCTCTGGAAACACCATATATTTT.

This clone was observed once. The V and J genes are TRBV11-3 and TRBJ2-4; 8 bases are shared with TRBD1. The junction had 5 bases not matched to a gene; V was cut back by 5 bases and J by 5 bases. This CDR3 has 14 residues. Germline CDR1 SGHNT, CDR2 YENEEA. This chain's CDR3 is CASSPGGFENIQYF. The CDR3 DNA sequence: TGTGCCAGCAGCCCAGGGGGCTTTGAAAACATTCAGTACTTC. Looking up the rest from reference TRBV11-3 and TRBJ2-4 gives the full variable domain: EAGVVQSPRYKIIEKKQPVAFWCNPISGHNTLYWYLQNLGQGPELLIRYENEEAVDDSQLPKDRFSAERLKGVDSTLKIQPAELGDSAVYLCASSPGGFENIQYFGAGTRLSVL.

This clone has more than one count but fewer than ten. The chain links TRBV27 to TRBJ1-5; 9 bases agree with TRBD1. The CDR3 contains 15 residues. With V trimmed by 8 bases and J by 7 bases, 12 bases remained unmatched. Germline V gene sequence: CDR1 MNHEY, CDR2 SMNVEV (reference sequence). The CDR3 bases are TGTGCCAGCGGCCCGGGACAGGGAGCGGACCAGCCCCAGCATTTT. Translation gives CASGPGQGADQPQHF.

The V call is TRBV29-1, the J call TRBJ2-5; D may match TRBD1 or TRBD2 (5 bases each). The V gene lost 5 bases and the J gene lost 0 bases, with 16 bases spanning the gap. There are 15 residues in the CDR3. Germline loops: CDR1 SQVTM, CDR2 ANQGSEA. CDR3 DNA sequence: TGCAGCGTTTATCCGGGACCGCAGTACCAAGAGACCCAGTACTTC. Protein sequence: CSVYPGPQYQETQYF.

The V call is TRBV29-1, the J call TRBJ1-1, with D unresolved. V lost 3 bases, J lost 7 bases, and 6 bases lay in between. The CDR3 runs 10 residues. Looked up from germline, CDR1 is SQVTM and CDR2 is ANQGSEA. CDR3 sequence reads: CSVEVHEAFF. CDR3 in DNA: TGCAGCGTTGAGGTTCATGAAGCTTTCTTT.

The CDR3 reads CASSFGAQRGNNEQFF. CDR3 DNA sequence: TGTGCCAGCAGTTTTGGTGCCCAGCGTGGGAACAATGAGCAGTTCTTC. This chain joins TRBV28 and TRBJ2-1; D is uncertain. This CDR3 comprises 16 residues. V was cut by 3 bases and J by 5 bases, with 17 bases left in between. Germline lookup yields CDR1 MDHEN and CDR2 SYDVKM.

The chain joins TRBV6-6 to TRBJ1-3; D is perhaps TRBD1 (5 bases). This CDR3 contains 14 residues. Germline V gene lookup returns CDR1 MNHNY and CDR2 SVGAGI (reference sequence). Between the trimmed V and J ends, which lost 8 bases and 0 bases, there was a span of 11 bases. The CDR3 reads CASGGQVSGNTIYF. For the CDR3, the DNA is TGTGCCAGCGGGGGTCAAGTCTCTGGAAACACCATATATTTT.

The chain employs TRBV2 and TRBJ2-2, with TRBD2 identical over 7 bases. The germline CDR1 and CDR2 sequences are SNHLY and FYNNEI. This CDR3 has 13 amino acids. V gave up 9 bases and J gave up 5 bases; unmatched junction bases: 6. This CDR3 is CASSTSRTGELFF. In DNA form, the CDR3 reads TGTGCCAGTTCGACTAGCAGGACCGGGGAGCTGTTTTTT.

The DNA for the CDR3 is TGTGCCAGCTCACCGGTGGTACGTGAAGCTTTCTTT. Its protein is CASSPVVREAFF. The V call is TRBV18, the J call TRBJ1-1; D gene unclear. The CDR3 covers 12 residues. Per germline, CDR1 KGHSH and CDR2 LQKENI. The V end lost 3 bases, the J end lost 7 bases, and 9 bases lay between the germline ends.

The chain joins TRBV7-6 to TRBJ2-5; D may match TRBD1 or TRBD2 (6 bases each). Trimming stripped 3 bases from V and 4 bases from J, with 15 bases between. CDR1 SGHVS and CDR2 FNYEAQ come from the germline V gene. The CDR3 is 15 amino acids. CDR3 nucleotides: TGTGCCAGCAGCTTCACGGACGGAGGGGGAGAGACCCAGTACTTC. It specifies CASSFTDGGGETQYF.

The chain joins TRBV6-6 to TRBJ2-3, with 7 bases matching TRBD2. This CDR3 contains 15 residues. The germline V gene has CDR1 MNHNY and CDR2 SVGAGI (reference sequence). J was trimmed by 2 bases and V by 7 bases; bases with no gene match: 9. CDR3 coding DNA: TGTGCCAGCACCCCAGCTAGCGGTACCACAGATACGCAGTATTTT. It is translated as CASTPASGTTDTQYF.

This sequence joins TRBV5-1 and TRBJ2-7, with TRBD2 matching over 8 bases. The CDR3 spans 11 residues. The ends lost 5 bases at V and 7 bases at J; junction bases unmatched: 2. Germline V gene lookup returns CDR1 SGHRS and CDR2 YFSETQ. CDR3 residues: CASSVAGEQYF. The CDR3 nucleotides read TGCGCCAGCAGTGTAGCGGGAGAGCAGTACTTC.

This chain links TRBV27 with TRBJ1-2, with TRBD1 matching 7 bases. CDR1 and CDR2 (germline): MNHEY, SMNVEV (reference sequence). The trim removed 1 base at V and 6 bases at J, leaving 8 bases unmatched. The CDR3 sequence is 15 residues long. Here the CDR3 DNA reads TGTGCCAGCAGTTTATTGCCAGGGGGTTACGATGGCTACACCTTC. This encodes CASSLLPGGYDGYTF.

The chain links TRBV6-5 to TRBJ2-1; 10 bases line up with TRBD2. The CDR3 covers 15 residues. The J segment lost 2 bases and the V segment lost 6 bases, leaving 4 bases of the junction unmatched. Germline V gene lookup returns CDR1 MNHEY and CDR2 SVGAGI. The CDR3 loop is CASSPSGGAYNEQFF. In nucleotides, the CDR3 is TGTGCCAGCAGCCCCAGCGGGGGGGCCTACAATGAGCAGTTCTTC.